These T cell receptor beta chains were read from a single sample in a study of cytomegalovirus exposure and HLA in healthy donors. Generated by immunoSEQ multiplex PCR, the TCRdb table keeps only in-frame clones and is missing some. The repertoire consists of 95,000 to 150,000 clones, with 15% occurring once and the leading ten covering roughly 2%. The specimen sequenced was PBMCs. The receptor source for this set is a woman aged 18-29 years in good health and CMV-seronegative. Both conserved end residues are part of each CDR3. Each record gives: CDR3 protein, CDR3 DNA, J gene, clone size, D gene, V gene. A D gene is named only where the DNA matches it firmly. Where a row states a size, it is once, few, many or the class of an expanded clone; other rows omit it.

CDR3: CASRSPRESYGYTF; DNA: TGTGCCAGCAGGTCCCCTAGGGAGAGCTATGGCTACACCTTC; J: TRBJ1-2; size: few; D: -; V: TRBV11-2
CDR3: CSVVVAGLYEQYF; DNA: TGCAGCGTTGTGGTAGCGGGACTCTACGAGCAGTACTTC; J: TRBJ2-7; size: few; D: TRBD2; V: TRBV29-1
CDR3: CASSPRGQGHEQYF; DNA: TGTGCCAGCAGCCCGAGAGGACAGGGCCACGAGCAGTACTTC; J: TRBJ2-7; size: -; D: TRBD1; V: TRBV7-7
CDR3: CSVEPSGGAQYF; DNA: TGCAGCGTTGAGCCCTCAGGGGGCGCCCAGTATTTT; J: TRBJ2-3; size: -; D: TRBD1; V: TRBV29-1
CDR3: CASSVGLAGGAYEQYF; DNA: TGTGCCAGCAGCGTCGGACTAGCGGGGGGTGCTTACGAGCAGTACTTC; J: TRBJ2-7; size: few; D: TRBD2; V: TRBV9
CDR3: CASVTTGRGYTF; DNA: TGTGCCAGCGTCACCACAGGCCGGGGCTACACCTTC; J: TRBJ1-2; size: -; D: -; V: TRBV6-5
CDR3: CASSEDSYNEQFF; DNA: TGTGCCAGCAGTGAGGACTCCTACAATGAGCAGTTCTTC; J: TRBJ2-1; size: -; D: -; V: TRBV6-5
CDR3: CASSQEAGVEKLFF; DNA: TGCGCCAGCAGCCAAGAGGCAGGGGTTGAAAAACTGTTTTTT; J: TRBJ1-4; size: -; D: -; V: TRBV4-3
CDR3: CASSRTANYGYTF; DNA: TGTGCCAGCAGCAGGACAGCTAACTATGGCTACACCTTC; J: TRBJ1-2; size: few; D: -; V: TRBV6-6
CDR3: CASSSQGYPETQYF; DNA: TGCGCCAGCAGCTCACAGGGGTACCCAGAGACCCAGTACTTC; J: TRBJ2-5; size: few; D: TRBD1; V: TRBV5-1
CDR3: CASSRGYDRTEIQETQYF; DNA: TGCGCCAGCAGCCGCGGTTACGACAGGACAGAAATCCAAGAGACCCAGTACTTC; J: TRBJ2-5; size: -; D: -; V: TRBV4-3
CDR3: CASSYPGAGNPYEQYF; DNA: TGTGCCAGCAGCTATCCTGGGGCAGGGAACCCCTACGAGCAGTACTTC; J: TRBJ2-7; size: -; D: -; V: TRBV7-9
CDR3: CASSFPGSDEQFF; DNA: TGTGCCAGCAGTTTCCCAGGGTCCGACGAGCAGTTCTTC; J: TRBJ2-1; size: few; D: -; V: TRBV28
CDR3: CASSQDLSGTYNEQFF; DNA: TGTGCCAGCAGCCAAGATCTAAGCGGGACCTACAATGAGCAGTTCTTC; J: TRBJ2-1; size: -; D: TRBD2; V: TRBV4-2
CDR3: CASKLGGEVYEQYF; DNA: TGTGCCAGCAAACTAGGAGGGGAGGTGTACGAGCAGTACTTC; J: TRBJ2-7; size: -; D: -; V: TRBV28
CDR3: CASSPRPEGNEQFF; DNA: TGTGCCAGCAGTCCCCGCCCCGAGGGCAATGAGCAGTTCTTC; J: TRBJ2-1; size: -; D: -; V: TRBV6-5
CDR3: CASTAEYGEQYF; DNA: TGTGCCAGCACGGCGGAGTACGGCGAGCAGTACTTC; J: TRBJ2-7; size: -; D: -; V: TRBV7-9
CDR3: CATSHRAGHQPQHF; DNA: TGTGCCACCAGCCACAGGGCAGGACATCAGCCCCAGCATTTT; J: TRBJ1-5; size: -; D: -; V: TRBV15
CDR3: CASRNSGELGELFF; DNA: TGTGCCAGCAGAAATAGCGGGGAGCTCGGGGAGCTGTTTTTT; J: TRBJ2-2; size: -; D: TRBD2; V: TRBV7-2
CDR3: CASSESRGLAGTYNEQFF; DNA: TGTGCCAGCAGTGAATCAAGGGGGCTAGCGGGAACCTACAATGAGCAGTTCTTC; J: TRBJ2-1; size: few; D: TRBD2; V: TRBV25-1
CDR3: CAISESGAATNEKLFF; DNA: TGTGCCATCAGTGAGTCTGGGGCTGCAACTAATGAAAAACTGTTTTTT; J: TRBJ1-4; size: -; D: -; V: TRBV10-3
CDR3: CASSPPDRAGYEQYF; DNA: TGTGCCAGCTCACCACCGGACAGGGCGGGCTACGAGCAGTACTTC; J: TRBJ2-7; size: few; D: TRBD1; V: TRBV18